The present entry profiles one T cell receptor beta chain with its context. The antigen is undetermined. Time point: week 35, safety follow-up. The vaccine gave 300 ug of a 20-mer mutant IDH1 peptide subcutaneously per dose. The data were obtained in a study of a mutant IDH1 vaccine in newly diagnosed glioma. At the level of the study: Earlier care involved radiotherapy, temozolomide, or both, and the majority received both.

Study-wide findings and caveats: The vaccine induced immune responses, and these occurred in about 93% of patients.

Measured with immunoSEQ multiplex PCR; TCRdb has only the in-frame clones, and not every one. The table has tens of thousands of clones, under 90% seen once. The V end lost 4 bases, the J end lost 0 bases, and 7 bases lay between the germline ends. The CDR3 runs to 15 residues. The germline CDR1 and CDR2 sequences are ENHRY and SYGVKD. Specimen: PBMCs, collected from a glioma patient whose treatment included an IDH1 peptide vaccine. The chain uses TRBV10-3 and TRBJ2-6, with D hard to call. This TCR came from a woman in her thirties or forties with glioma. Some clones in this sample may be carry-over from other donors' samples. CDR3 in amino acids: CAISAGSSGANVLTF. DNA for the CDR3: TGTGCCATCAGTGCCGGTAGCTCTGGGGCCAACGTCCTGACTTTC.